This TCR beta chain was sequenced during a study of Graves' ophthalmopathy and Graves' hyperthyroidism. The V end was cut by 0 bases, the J end by 7 bases, with 11 bases between. The CDR3 is 14 amino acids. Germline V gene lookup returns CDR1 SGDLS and CDR2 YYNGEE. This clonotype was seen at least ten times. Its cognate antigen is unknown. Study results and caveats: Classification of ophthalmopathy versus stable hyperthyroidism by a 13-signature model yielded around 88% sensitivity and 75% to 84% specificity. Detected in blood as well were most expanded thyroid clonotypes with frequency above 0.001.

Transcripts of RNA were the source for amplifying TCR beta CDR3 regions. First-round RT-PCR with HTBI primers preceded a second-round multiplex PCR. TCRdb re-derived calls from the multiplex PCR reads in MiXCR, one entry per CDR3 protein. In the table there are some 160,000 distinct CDR3 sequences, about two fifths of which are singletons. This sequence originates from a young man with Graves' ophthalmopathy. The source material was peripheral blood. The V and J genes are TRBV9 and TRBJ2-4; weak D call: TRBD1 (5 bases). CDR3 sequence: CASSVEQAGNIQYF. Here the CDR3 DNA reads TGTGCCAGCAGCGTAGAACAGGCAGGGAACATTCAGTACTTC.